The 8 T cell receptor beta chains below were found in one sample sequenced in a study of blood T cell repertoires in COVID-19. Profiled with immunoSEQ multiplex PCR; TCRdb holds only in-frame clones, not every one. The repertoire holds approximately 70,000 clones, around 83% seen once, with around 3.9% in the top ten. What was sequenced was peripheral blood. These receptors were collected from a man between 65 and 80 years old with active COVID-19.

The genes are TRBV5-1 and TRBJ2-2; D perhaps matches TRBD2 (6 bases). V lost 0 bases, J lost 6 bases, and 15 bases lay in between. CDR3 length: 16 amino acids. Germline CDR1 and CDR2: SGHRS and YFSETQ. CDR3 sequence reads: CASSLERGNRAGELFF. CDR3 DNA sequence: TGCGCCAGCAGCTTGGAACGGGGGAATCGGGCCGGGGAGCTGTTTTTT.

Only a few counts were recorded for this clone. The V call is TRBV5-5, the J call TRBJ1-5, with D possibly matching TRBD1 (5 bases). The germline V gene encodes CDR1 SGHKS and CDR2 YYEKEE (reference sequence). This CDR3 comprises 14 residues. V lost 1 base and J lost 7, with 12 bases in between. CDR3 nucleotides: TGTGCCAGCAGCTTGCGCCCCGGACAACAGCCCCAGCATTTT. It encodes CASSLRPGQQPQHF.

The chain joins TRBV7-2 to TRBJ2-5; a weak D match, TRBD2 (5 bases). V lost 5 bases, J lost 5 bases, and 12 bases lay in between. The germline V gene has CDR1 SGHTA and CDR2 FQGNSA. The CDR3 has 13 residues. The CDR3 protein is CASSPQTGETQYF. Here the CDR3 DNA reads TGTGCCAGCAGCCCCCAGACGGGGGAGACCCAGTACTTC.

V is TRBV19 and J is TRBJ2-7; 7 bases align to TRBD1. Looked up from germline, CDR1 is LNHDA and CDR2 is SQIVND (reference sequence). CDR3 length: 15 residues. V shed 3 bases and J 3 bases; nucleotides not matched to a gene: 8. CDR3 coding DNA: TGTGCCAGTAGTATCCGGCAGGGGGAGAGCTACGAGCAGTACTTC. Protein: CASSIRQGESYEQYF.

The genes are TRBV4-1 and TRBJ1-2; 8 bases are shared with TRBD1. Germline lookup yields CDR1 MGHRA and CDR2 YSYEKL. CDR3 length: 13 residues. V trimming: 4 bases; J trimming: 9 bases; junction bases outside the gene matches: 7. CDR3 bases: TGCGCCAGCAGCCCCCTGGGACAGGTGAGCTACACCTTC. Residues: CASSPLGQVSYTF.

V gene TRBV9 combines with J gene TRBJ2-5; D remains ambiguous. From germline, CDR1 is SGDLS and CDR2 YYNGEE. V lost 1 base, J lost 4 bases, and 8 bases lay in between. The length of the CDR3 is 13 residues. The CDR3 is CASSVPPLETQYF. DNA of the CDR3: TGTGCCAGCAGCGTACCCCCCCTAGAGACCCAGTACTTC.

This chain uses TRBV21-1 with TRBJ2-5; the table's D call, TRBD2, was not checked against the DNA. TRBV21-1 represents a pseudogene. This CDR3 has 17 residues. The CDR3 region has the DNA TGTGCCAGCAGCAAGGGACTAGCGGGAGGGCCAGGGGAGACCCAGTACTTC. Its translation: CASSKGLAGGPGETQYF.

J is TRBJ2-5 and V is TRBV7-9; D is unresolved. In germline, CDR1 is SEHNR, CDR2 FQNEAQ (reference sequence). Trimming pared 5 bases from V and 0 bases from J, leaving 10 bases between. CDR3 length: 14 residues. The CDR3 loop is CASSLAEYQETQYF. The DNA of the CDR3 is TGTGCCAGCAGCCTGGCGGAGTACCAAGAGACCCAGTACTTC.